One sample yielded the 8 T cell receptor beta chains listed below, sequenced in a study of Ad26.COV2.S vaccination and SARS-CoV-2 variants. Treatment here: approximately 18 received Ad26.COV2.S at low or high dose, single or two shots; 5 received placebo; per-sample allocation not given. All samples were drawn on day 63, counting from the first vaccine or placebo injection. Produced via immunoSEQ multiplex PCR; TCRdb's table is partial and in-frame only. Of approximately 450,000 clones detected, more than 80% appear once; the ten largest clones hold 12%. The specimen was peripheral blood, collected in a trial of Ad26.COV2.S vaccine versus placebo. These receptors were obtained from a person between 18 and 59 years old who received the Ad26.COV2.S COVID-19 vaccine or a placebo.

V usage is TRBV9 and J usage is TRBJ1-1; D not certain. The CDR3 has 14 residues. Germline CDR1 and CDR2: SGDLS and YYNGEE. The V and J ends lost 6 bases and 2 bases respectively, with 14 bases between them. The CDR3 coding sequence is TGTGCCAGCAATTCTGGGCGGATTAACACTGAAGCTTTCTTT. This encodes CASNSGRINTEAFF.

The V and J genes are TRBV11-2 and TRBJ1-3, with D uncertain. Trimming removed 0 bases from V and 0 bases from J, with 6 bases in between. The germline V gene has CDR1 SGHAT and CDR2 FQNNGV. This CDR3 has 15 amino acids. CDR3 DNA: TGTGCCAGCAGCTTAGATTACTTCTCTGGAAACACCATATATTTT. Translating gives CASSLDYFSGNTIYF.

This sequence joins TRBV5-1 and TRBJ2-3; TRBD2 aligns across 9 bases. In germline, CDR1 is SGHRS, CDR2 YFSETQ. The CDR3 totals 18 residues. V lost 2 bases to trimming and J lost 6 bases; unmatched junction nucleotides: 16. CDR3 sequence: CASSLGFSSGILRDTQYF. In DNA form, the CDR3 reads TGCGCCAGCAGCTTAGGTTTTTCTAGCGGGATTCTTCGGGATACGCAGTATTTT.

The rearrangement uses TRBV2 and TRBJ2-3; the D gene is possibly TRBD1 (5 bases). With 6 bases removed from V and 1 base from J, the gap between germline ends came to 14 bases. There are 15 residues in the CDR3. Looked up from germline, CDR1 is SNHLY and CDR2 is FYNNEI. The CDR3 DNA is TGTGCCAGCAGGGCACAGGTTTCTGGCACAGATACGCAGTATTTT. Encoded protein: CASRAQVSGTDTQYF.

The rearrangement joins TRBV4-2 to TRBJ2-7; 9 positions match TRBD1. The CDR3 runs to 16 residues. The J segment lost 2 bases and the V segment lost 2 bases, leaving 7 bases of the junction unmatched. Germline lookup yields CDR1 LGHNA and CDR2 YNFKEQ. The DNA for the CDR3 is TGTGCCAGCAGCCAATCCCTGGGACAGGGAACCTACGAGCAGTACTTC. Its protein is CASSQSLGQGTYEQYF.

Remarks on this clone: The same CDR3 also results from other DNA sequences found in this sample. The genes are TRBV6-2 or TRBV6-3 and TRBJ1-5; 8 nucleotides agree with TRBD1. Per germline, CDR1 MNHEY and CDR2 SVGEGT. V gave up 3 bases and J gave up 6 bases; unmatched junction bases: 4. This CDR3 is 14 amino acids long. In DNA form, the CDR3 reads TGTGCCAGCAGTTATGGACAGGGAACTCAGCCCCAGCATTTT. Protein: CASSYGQGTQPQHF.

V usage is TRBV14 and J usage is TRBJ2-3, with TRBD2 matching over 7 bases. Germline V gene sequence: CDR1 SGHDN, CDR2 FVKESK. The CDR3 sequence is 15 residues long. V was pared by 3 bases and J by 2 bases, with 5 bases of the junction left unmatched. CDR3 region: CASSHRLAVTDTQYF. The CDR3 region has the DNA TGTGCCAGCAGCCATCGGCTAGCGGTCACAGATACGCAGTATTTT.

The chain links TRBV5-4 to TRBJ2-5, with TRBD2 matching 13 bases. Germline V CDR1 and CDR2: SGHNT, YYREEE (reference sequence). V shed 3 bases, J shed 5 bases, and the junction held 16 bases outside the gene matches. This CDR3 has 19 residues. CDR3 DNA: TGTGCCAGCAGCTGGGGAGGGCGTCGGACTAGCGGGAGTTGGGAGACCCAGTACTTC. The encoded protein is CASSWGGRRTSGSWETQYF. Full variable domain (outside the CDR3, taken from reference TRBV5-4 and TRBJ2-5): ETGVTQSPTHLIKTRGQQVTLRCSSQSGHNTVSWYQQALGQGPQFIFQYYREEENGRGNFPPRFSGLQFPNYSSELNVNALELDDSALYLCASSWGGRRTSGSWETQYFGPGTRLLVL.